The clone carrying this T cell receptor beta chain was found a few times. Its antigen is currently unknown. Amplification used 60 Vbeta primers and 13 Jbeta primers. Profiled with immunoSEQ multiplex PCR; TCRdb holds only in-frame clones, not every one. Of roughly 200,000 clones listed, approximately 12% are singletons. This specimen comes from a study of cytomegalovirus exposure and HLA in healthy donors. Whole-study results and caveats: It was assumed in the presence/absence analyses that sequencing depth was roughly uniform across donors.

Trimming cost V 4 bases and J 5 bases; bases outside gene matches: 5. Per the germline V gene, CDR1 is SNHLY and CDR2 is FYNNEI. CDR3 length equals 14 residues. The chain combines TRBV2 with TRBJ2-7; 10 bases align to TRBD1. The sequence came from a man aged 50-60 years in good health and CMV-seropositive. Sequences were obtained from PBMCs. CDR3: CASSARTGGNEQYV. The CDR3 region has the DNA TGTGCCAGCAGTGCTAGGACAGGGGGGAACGAGCAGTACGTC.